The entry below describes one TCR beta chain. Its antigen remains unidentified. Treatment denoted: roughly 10-day PBMC culture with coronavirus spike peptide pools or control peptides (ViraFEST assay). When more than nine days of culture had elapsed, CD4+ T cells were isolated by negative selection. The data originate from a study of vaccination and CD4 T cells after COVID-19. Sequencing of DNA taken from cultured CD4+ T cells relied on the Oncomine TCR Beta short-read assay. The template was genomic DNA from cultured CD4+ T cells. Each CDR3 protein gets one entry after TCRdb re-called the PCR reads with MiXCR. The sample carries 12,000 or so distinct CDR3 sequences, around 52% recorded once. J lost 0 bases, V lost 7 bases, and 6 bases had no gene match. There are 15 residues in the CDR3. Germline CDR1 is MNHNS and CDR2 is SASEGT.

The sequenced sample consisted of CD4+ T cells from blood, cultured in vitro. The J gene is TRBJ1-5, the V gene TRBV6-1, with 7 bases identical to TRBD1. This receptor was identified in a human donor who had recovered from COVID-19. The CDR3 sequence: CASKLGTVSNQPQHF. The CDR3 DNA reads TGTGCCAGCAAGCTCGGGACAGTTAGCAATCAGCCCCAGCATTTT.